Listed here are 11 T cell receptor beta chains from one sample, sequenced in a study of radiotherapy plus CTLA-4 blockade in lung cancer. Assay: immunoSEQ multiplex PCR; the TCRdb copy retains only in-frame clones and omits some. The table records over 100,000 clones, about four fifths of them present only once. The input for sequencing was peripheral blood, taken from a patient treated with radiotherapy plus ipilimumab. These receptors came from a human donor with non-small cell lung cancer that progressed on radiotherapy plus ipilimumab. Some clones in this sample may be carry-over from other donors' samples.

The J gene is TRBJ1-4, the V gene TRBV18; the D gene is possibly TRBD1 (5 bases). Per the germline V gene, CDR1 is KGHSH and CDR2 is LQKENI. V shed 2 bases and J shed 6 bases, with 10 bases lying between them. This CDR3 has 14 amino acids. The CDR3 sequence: CASSPKDIDEKLFF. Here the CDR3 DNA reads TGTGCCAGCTCACCAAAGGACATCGATGAAAAACTGTTTTTT. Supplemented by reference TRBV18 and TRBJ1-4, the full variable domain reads NAGVMQNPRHLVRRRGQEARLRCSPMKGHSHVYWYRQLPEEGLKFMVYLQKENIIDESGMPKERFSAEFPKEGPSILRIQQVVRGDSAAYFCASSPKDIDEKLFFGSGTQLSVL.

CDR3 DNA sequence: TGTGCCAGCAGACTAGCGGGGGAACAAGAGACCCAGTACTTC. It is translated as CASRLAGEQETQYF. The chain carries TRBV6-4 and TRBJ2-5, with TRBD2 matching 11 bases. The CDR3 has 14 residues. Trimming removed 6 bases from V and 2 bases from J; junction bases left unmatched: 2. Germline values: CDR1 MRHNA, CDR2 SNTAGT.

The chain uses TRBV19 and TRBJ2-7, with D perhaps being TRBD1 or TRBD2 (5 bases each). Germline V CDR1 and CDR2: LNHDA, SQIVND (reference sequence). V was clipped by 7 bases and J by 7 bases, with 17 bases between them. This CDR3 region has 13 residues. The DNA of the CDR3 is TGTGCCAGTACCCCGGGACGGTCGCGGGAGCAGTACTTC. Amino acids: CASTPGRSREQYF.

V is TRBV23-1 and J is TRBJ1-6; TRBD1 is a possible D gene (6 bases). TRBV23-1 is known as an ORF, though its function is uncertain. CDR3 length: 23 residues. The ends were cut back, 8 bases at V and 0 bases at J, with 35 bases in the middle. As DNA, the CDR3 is TGCGCCAGCTTCCCCGGAGGGAGGGGGGACGCCAAGGCACCCCGCTCCTATAATTCACCCCTCCACTTT. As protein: CASFPGGRGDAKAPRSYNSPLHF.

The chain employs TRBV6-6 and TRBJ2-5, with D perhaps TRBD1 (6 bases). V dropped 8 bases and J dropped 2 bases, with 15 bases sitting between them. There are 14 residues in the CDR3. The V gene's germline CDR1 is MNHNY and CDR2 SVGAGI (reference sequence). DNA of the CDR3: TGTGCCAGCCGCCAAACACAGGGACAAGAGACCCAGTACTTC. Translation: CASRQTQGQETQYF.

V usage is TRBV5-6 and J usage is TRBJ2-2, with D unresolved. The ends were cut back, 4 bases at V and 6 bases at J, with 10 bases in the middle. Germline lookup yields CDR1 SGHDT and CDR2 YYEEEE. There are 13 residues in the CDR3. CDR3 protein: CASSVVRAGELFF. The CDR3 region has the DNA TGTGCCAGCAGCGTGGTTCGGGCCGGGGAGCTGTTTTTT.

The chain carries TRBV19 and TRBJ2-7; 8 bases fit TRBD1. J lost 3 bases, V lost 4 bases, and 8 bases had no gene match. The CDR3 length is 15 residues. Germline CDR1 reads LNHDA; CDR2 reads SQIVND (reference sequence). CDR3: CASSTPGGYYYEQYF. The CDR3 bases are TGTGCCAGTAGTACCCCAGGGGGCTATTACTACGAGCAGTACTTC.

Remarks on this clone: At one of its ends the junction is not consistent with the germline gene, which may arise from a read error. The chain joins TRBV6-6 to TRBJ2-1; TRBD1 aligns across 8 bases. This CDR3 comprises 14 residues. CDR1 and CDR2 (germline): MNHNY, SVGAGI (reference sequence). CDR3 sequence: CAISEDREYNEQFF. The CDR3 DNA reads TGTGCCATCAGTGAGGACAGGGAATACAATGAGCAGTTCTTC.

This chain's CDR3 is CASSFGVRGGNSPLHF. CDR3 DNA: TGTGCCAGCAGCTTTGGGGTCCGGGGGGGTAATTCACCCCTCCACTTT. This chain links TRBV5-8 with TRBJ1-6; possibly TRBD1 for D (5 bases). This CDR3 region has 16 residues. Trimming shortened V by 2 bases and J by 6 bases, and 15 bases separated the two germline ends. CDR1 and CDR2 from the germline V gene are SGHTS and YDEGEE.

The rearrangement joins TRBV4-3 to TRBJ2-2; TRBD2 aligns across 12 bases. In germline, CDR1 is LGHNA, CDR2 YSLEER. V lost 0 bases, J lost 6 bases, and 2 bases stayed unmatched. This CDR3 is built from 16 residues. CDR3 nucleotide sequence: TGCGCCAGCAGCCAAGATCCTAGCGGGGGGGCCGGGGAGCTGTTTTTT. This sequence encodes CASSQDPSGGAGELFF.

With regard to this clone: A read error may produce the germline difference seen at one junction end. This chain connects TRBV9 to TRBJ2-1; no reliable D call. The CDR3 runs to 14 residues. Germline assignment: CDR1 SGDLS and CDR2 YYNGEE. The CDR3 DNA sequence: TGTGCCAGCAGAGTAGCTACTCGGTACAATGAGCAGTTCTTC. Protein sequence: CASRVATRYNEQFF.